Listed here are 5 T cell receptor beta chains from one sample, sequenced in a study of T-cell reconstitution after alpha-beta-depleted transplantation in children. For TCRbeta, the library was prepared with unique molecular identifiers. TCRdb re-called the PCR reads with MiXCR, one entry per CDR3 protein. The sample records around 800,000 distinct CDR3 sequences, less than 20% being singletons. Specimen: PBMCs, mostly from graft donor cells, collected 360 days after TCRalphabeta/CD19-depleted stem cell transplant. The receptors derive from a male patient under 18 who had a stem cell transplant for acute lymphoblastic leukemia, so the T cells may come from the graft donor.

V usage is TRBV7-8 and J usage is TRBJ2-3, with D perhaps TRBD2 (7 bases). Germline CDR1 reads SGHVS; CDR2 reads FQNEAQ. The CDR3 runs to 14 residues. Trimming stripped 5 bases from V and 8 bases from J, with 17 bases between. CDR3 residues: CASSTFRGGGTQYF. CDR3 nucleotide sequence: TGTGCCAGCAGCACCTTTAGGGGGGGCGGTACGCAGTATTTT.

This clonotype showed up just a few times. This chain uses TRBV7-9 with TRBJ1-1, with TRBD1 matching over 7 bases. Germline trimming cut 5 bases from V and 4 bases from J; bases unmatched to any gene: 7. Germline assignment: CDR1 SEHNR and CDR2 FQNEAQ (reference sequence). The CDR3 contains 14 residues. CDR3 sequence reads: CASSLTTGFTEAFF. In nucleotides, the CDR3 is TGTGCCAGCAGCCTTACGACAGGGTTCACTGAAGCTTTCTTT.

A few counts support this clonotype. The chain links TRBV4-2 to TRBJ2-5, with TRBD2 matching 7 bases. J was trimmed by 3 bases and V by 4 bases; bases with no gene match: 8. The CDR3 loop spans 15 amino acids. Germline CDR1 reads LGHNA; CDR2 reads YNFKEQ. CDR3 bases: TGTGCCAGCAGCCGCGGGGGAGGCGGGGAAGAGACCCAGTACTTC. Translating gives CASSRGGGGEETQYF.

The chain combines TRBV7-3 with TRBJ2-7, with no clear D. The CDR3 has 18 amino acids. Trimming shortened V by 0 bases and J by 0 bases, and 18 bases separated the two germline ends. Germline V CDR1 and CDR2: SGHTA, FQGTGA. The CDR3 region has the DNA TGTGCCAGCAGCTTAACCAAGGGCGGCACACAGTCCTCCTACGAGCAGTACTTC. This codes for CASSLTKGGTQSSYEQYF.

This clonotype was counted only a few times. The J gene is TRBJ2-7, the V gene TRBV4-1, with a tentative D call TRBD1 (5 bases). Trimming took 0 bases from V and 4 from J, leaving 7 bases between them. The CDR3 is 13 amino acids. Germline V gives CDR1 MGHRA, CDR2 YSYEKL. The CDR3, as DNA: TGCGCCAGCAGCCAAGATCAGGGTTACGAGCAGTACTTC. Its translation is CASSQDQGYEQYF.